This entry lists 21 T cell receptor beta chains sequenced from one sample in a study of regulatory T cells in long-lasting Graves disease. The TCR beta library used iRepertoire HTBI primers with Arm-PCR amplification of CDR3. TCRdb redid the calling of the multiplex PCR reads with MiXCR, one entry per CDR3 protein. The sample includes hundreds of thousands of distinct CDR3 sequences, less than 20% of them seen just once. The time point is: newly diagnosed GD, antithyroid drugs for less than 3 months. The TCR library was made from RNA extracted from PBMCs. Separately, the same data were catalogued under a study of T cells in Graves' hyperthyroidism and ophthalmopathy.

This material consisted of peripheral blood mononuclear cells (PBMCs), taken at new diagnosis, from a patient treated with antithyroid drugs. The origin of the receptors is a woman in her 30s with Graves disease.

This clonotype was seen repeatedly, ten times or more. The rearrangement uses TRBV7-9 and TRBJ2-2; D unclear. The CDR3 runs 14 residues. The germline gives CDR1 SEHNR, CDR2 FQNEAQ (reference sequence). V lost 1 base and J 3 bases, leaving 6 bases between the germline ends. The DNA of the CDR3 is TGTGCCAGCAGCTTAGAAGGGTACACCGGGGAGCTGTTTTTT. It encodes CASSLEGYTGELFF.

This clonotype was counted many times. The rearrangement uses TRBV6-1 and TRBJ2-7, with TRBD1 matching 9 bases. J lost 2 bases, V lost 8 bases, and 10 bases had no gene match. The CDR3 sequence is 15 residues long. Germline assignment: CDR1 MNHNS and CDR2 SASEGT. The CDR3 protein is CASLPLTGGTYEQYF. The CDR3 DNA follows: TGTGCCAGCTTGCCCCTGACAGGGGGGACCTACGAGCAGTACTTC.

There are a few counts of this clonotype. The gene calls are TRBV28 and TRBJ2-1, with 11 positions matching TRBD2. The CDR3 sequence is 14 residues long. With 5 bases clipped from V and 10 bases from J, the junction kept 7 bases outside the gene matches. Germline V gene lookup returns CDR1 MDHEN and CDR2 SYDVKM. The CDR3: CASSAGTSGTEQFF. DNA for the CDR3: TGTGCCAGCAGTGCCGGGACTAGCGGAACCGAGCAGTTCTTC.

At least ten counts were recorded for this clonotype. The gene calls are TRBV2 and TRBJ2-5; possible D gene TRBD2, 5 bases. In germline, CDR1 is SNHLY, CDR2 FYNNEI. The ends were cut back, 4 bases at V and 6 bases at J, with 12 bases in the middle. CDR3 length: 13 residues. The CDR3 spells CASSGGFEKTQYF. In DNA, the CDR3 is TGTGCCAGCAGTGGAGGGTTTGAGAAGACCCAGTACTTC.

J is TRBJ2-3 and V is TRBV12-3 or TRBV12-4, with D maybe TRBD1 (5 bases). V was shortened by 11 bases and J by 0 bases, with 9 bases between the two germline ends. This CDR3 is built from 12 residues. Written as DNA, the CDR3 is TGTGCCGCAGGGCGTAGCACAGATACGCAGTATTTT. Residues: CAAGRSTDTQYF.

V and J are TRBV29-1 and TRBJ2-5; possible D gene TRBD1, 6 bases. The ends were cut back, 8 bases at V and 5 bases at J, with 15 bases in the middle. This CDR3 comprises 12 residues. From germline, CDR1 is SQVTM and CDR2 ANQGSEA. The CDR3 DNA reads TGCAGCACAGGGTCAGAAGGGGAGACCCAGTACTTC. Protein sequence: CSTGSEGETQYF. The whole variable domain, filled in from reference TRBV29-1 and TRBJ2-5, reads SAVISQKPSRDICQRGTSLTIQCQVDSQVTMMFWYRQQPGQSLTLIATANQGSEATYESGFVIDKFPISRPNLTFSTLTVSNMSPEDSSIYLCSTGSEGETQYFGPGTRLLVL.

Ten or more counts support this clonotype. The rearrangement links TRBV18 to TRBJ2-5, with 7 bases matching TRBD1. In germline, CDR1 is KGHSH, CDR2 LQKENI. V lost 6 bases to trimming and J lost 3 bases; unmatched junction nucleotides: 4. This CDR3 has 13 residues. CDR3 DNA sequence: TGTGCCAGCTCCCCTGGACAGGAAGAGACCCAGTACTTC. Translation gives CASSPGQEETQYF. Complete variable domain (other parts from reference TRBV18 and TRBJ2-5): NAGVMQNPRHLVRRRGQEARLRCSPMKGHSHVYWYRQLPEEGLKFMVYLQKENIIDESGMPKERFSAEFPKEGPSILRIQQVVRGDSAAYFCASSPGQEETQYFGPGTRLLVL.

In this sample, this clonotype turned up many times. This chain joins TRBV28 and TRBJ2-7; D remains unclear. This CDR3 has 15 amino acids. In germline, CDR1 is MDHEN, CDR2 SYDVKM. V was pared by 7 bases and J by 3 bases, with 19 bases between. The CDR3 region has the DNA TGTGCCAGCACCCTCGACCCCATCGGAGACTACGAGCAGTACTTC. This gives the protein CASTLDPIGDYEQYF.

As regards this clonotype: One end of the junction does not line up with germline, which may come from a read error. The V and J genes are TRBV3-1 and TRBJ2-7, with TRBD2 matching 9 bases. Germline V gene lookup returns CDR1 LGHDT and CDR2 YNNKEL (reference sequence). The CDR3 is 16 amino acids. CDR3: CTSSQGGLAGTYEQYF. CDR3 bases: TGTACCAGCAGCCAAGGCGGGCTAGCGGGGACCTACGAGCAGTACTTC.

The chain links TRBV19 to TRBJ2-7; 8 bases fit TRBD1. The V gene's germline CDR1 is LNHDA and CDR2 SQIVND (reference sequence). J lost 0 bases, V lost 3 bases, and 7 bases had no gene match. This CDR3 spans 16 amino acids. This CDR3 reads CASSIRTGGNSYEQYF. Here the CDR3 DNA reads TGTGCCAGTAGTATCCGAACAGGGGGTAACTCCTACGAGCAGTACTTC.

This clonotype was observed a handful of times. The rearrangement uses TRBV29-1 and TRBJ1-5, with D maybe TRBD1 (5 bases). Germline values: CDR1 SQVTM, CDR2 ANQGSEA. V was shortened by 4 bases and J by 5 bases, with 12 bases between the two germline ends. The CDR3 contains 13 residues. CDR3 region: CSVAEGVDQPQHF. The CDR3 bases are TGCAGCGTTGCCGAAGGGGTTGATCAGCCCCAGCATTTT.

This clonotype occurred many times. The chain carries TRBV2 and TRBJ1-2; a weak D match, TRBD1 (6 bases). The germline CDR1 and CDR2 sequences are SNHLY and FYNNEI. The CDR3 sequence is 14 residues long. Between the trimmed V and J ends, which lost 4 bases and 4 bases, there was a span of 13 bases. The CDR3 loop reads CASSGQVEGYGYTF. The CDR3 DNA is TGTGCCAGCAGTGGACAGGTTGAGGGCTATGGCTACACCTTC.

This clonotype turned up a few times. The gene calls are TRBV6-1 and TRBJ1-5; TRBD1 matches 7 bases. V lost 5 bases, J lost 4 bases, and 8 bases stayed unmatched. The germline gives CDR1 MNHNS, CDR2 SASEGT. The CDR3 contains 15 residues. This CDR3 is CASSMGQKLNQPQHF. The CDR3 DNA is TGTGCCAGCAGTATGGGACAGAAACTTAATCAGCCCCAGCATTTT.

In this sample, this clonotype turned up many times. CDR3 bases: TGTGCCAGCAGCGTGGAGGGACTAGTAAGCACAGATACGCAGTATTTT. Translation gives CASSVEGLVSTDTQYF. The J gene is TRBJ2-3, the V gene TRBV27, with 8 bases matching TRBD2. This CDR3 has 16 amino acids. CDR1 is MNHEY, CDR2 SMNVEV, per germline (reference sequence). The V and J ends lost 6 bases and 0 bases, in that order; junction bases with no gene match: 8.

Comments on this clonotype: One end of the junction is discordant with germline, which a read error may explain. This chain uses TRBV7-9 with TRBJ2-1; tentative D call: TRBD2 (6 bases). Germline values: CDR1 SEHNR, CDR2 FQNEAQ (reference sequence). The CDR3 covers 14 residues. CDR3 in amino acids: CASSFSGPYNGQFF. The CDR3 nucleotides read TGTGCCAGCAGCTTTAGCGGCCCGTACAATGGGCAGTTCTTC.

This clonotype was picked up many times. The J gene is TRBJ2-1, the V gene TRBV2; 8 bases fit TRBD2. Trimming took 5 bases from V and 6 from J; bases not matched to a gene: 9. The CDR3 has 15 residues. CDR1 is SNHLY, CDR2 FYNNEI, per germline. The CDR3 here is CASSYPQTSVNEQFF. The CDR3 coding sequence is TGTGCCAGCAGTTATCCCCAGACTAGCGTCAATGAGCAGTTCTTC.

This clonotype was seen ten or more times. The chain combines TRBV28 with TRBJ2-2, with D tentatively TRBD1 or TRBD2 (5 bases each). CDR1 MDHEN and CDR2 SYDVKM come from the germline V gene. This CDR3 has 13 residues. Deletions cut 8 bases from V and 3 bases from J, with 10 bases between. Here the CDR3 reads CASVRGDTGELFF. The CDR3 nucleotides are TGTGCCAGCGTTAGAGGGGACACCGGGGAGCTGTTTTTT.

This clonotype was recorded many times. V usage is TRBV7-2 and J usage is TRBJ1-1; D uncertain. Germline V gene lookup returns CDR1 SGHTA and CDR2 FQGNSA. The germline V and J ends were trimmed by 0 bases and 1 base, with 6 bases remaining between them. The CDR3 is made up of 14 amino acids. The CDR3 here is CASSLAPWNTEAFF. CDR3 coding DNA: TGTGCCAGCAGCTTAGCGCCGTGGAACACTGAAGCTTTCTTT.

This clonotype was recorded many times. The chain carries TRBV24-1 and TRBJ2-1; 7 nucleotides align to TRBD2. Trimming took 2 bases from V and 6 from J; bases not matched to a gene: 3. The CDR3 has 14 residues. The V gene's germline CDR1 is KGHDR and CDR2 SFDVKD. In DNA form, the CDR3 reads TGTGCCACCAGTGATTCGCTAGCGGCCAATGAGCAGTTCTTC. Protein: CATSDSLAANEQFF.

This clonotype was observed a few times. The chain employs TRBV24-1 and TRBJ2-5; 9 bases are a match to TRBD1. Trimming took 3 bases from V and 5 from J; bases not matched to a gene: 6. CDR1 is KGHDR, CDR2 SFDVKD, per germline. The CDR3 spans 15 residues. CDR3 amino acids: CATSDAGTGFETQYF. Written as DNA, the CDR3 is TGTGCCACCAGTGATGCCGGGACAGGGTTCGAGACCCAGTACTTC.

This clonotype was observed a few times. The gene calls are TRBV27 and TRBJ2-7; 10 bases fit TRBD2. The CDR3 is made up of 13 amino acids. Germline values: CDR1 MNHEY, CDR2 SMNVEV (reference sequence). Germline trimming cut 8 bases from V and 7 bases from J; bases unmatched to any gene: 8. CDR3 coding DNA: TGTGCCAGCCGGTCTAGCGGGAGAGGTGAGCAGTACTTC. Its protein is CASRSSGRGEQYF.